This T cell receptor beta chain appears in the sequencing data of a study of vaccination effects on CD4 cells after COVID-19. As for the study in general: BNT162b2 vaccine or mRNA-1273 vaccine was given to participants in two doses. Among convalescent patients, two provided samples 16 days and one week before vaccination.

After expansion with viral peptide pools in the ViraFEST assay, antigen-specific CD4+ T cells were sequenced. Following a roughly 9-day culture, CD4+ T cells were purified. Convalescent patients had PCR-confirmed SARS-CoV-2 infection between March and December 2020. Sequenced by immunoSEQ multiplex PCR; TCRdb stores in-frame clones only, minus some. This table has 24,000 or so clones, roughly 71% appearing once. The CDR3 loop spans 14 amino acids. Trimming removed 1 base from V and 3 bases from J, with 9 bases in between. Looked up from germline, CDR1 is LGHNA and CDR2 is YNFKEQ. This clone has a handful of counts. Its antigen is still unknown. Other DNA sequences in this sample translate to the same CDR3.

Specimen: CD4+ T cells from PBMCs cultured with SARS-CoV-2 spike peptides, collected before COVID-19 vaccination. This receptor was obtained from a human donor who had a prior SARS-CoV-2 infection. The genes are TRBV4-2 and TRBJ2-5, with D perhaps matching TRBD2 (5 bases). CDR3 coding DNA: TGTGCCAGCAGCCAAGGGACTGCGAAAGAGACCCAGTACTTC. Translating gives CASSQGTAKETQYF.